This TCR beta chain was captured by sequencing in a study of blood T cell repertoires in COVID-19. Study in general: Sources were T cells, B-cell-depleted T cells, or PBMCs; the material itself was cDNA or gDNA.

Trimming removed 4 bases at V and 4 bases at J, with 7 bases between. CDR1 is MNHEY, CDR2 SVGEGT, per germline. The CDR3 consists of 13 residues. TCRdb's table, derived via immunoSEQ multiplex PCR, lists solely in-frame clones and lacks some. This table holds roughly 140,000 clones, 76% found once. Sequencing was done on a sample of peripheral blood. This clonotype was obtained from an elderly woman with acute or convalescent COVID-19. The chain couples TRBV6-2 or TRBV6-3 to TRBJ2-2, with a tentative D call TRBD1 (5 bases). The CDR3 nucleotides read TGTGCCAGCAGTTTAGGGGTCACCGGGGAGCTGTTTTTT. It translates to CASSLGVTGELFF.